The present entry profiles one T cell receptor (beta chain) with its context. The antigen remains undetermined. This record comes from a study of OX40 agonist ivuxolimab in advanced cancers. The method was immunoSEQ multiplex PCR; TCRdb's version includes in-frame clones alone and lacks a portion of them. Counted here are approximately 45,000 clones, approximately 91% occurring once; the ten biggest clones make up about 7.8%. Study-level results: Among some nonresponders, normalized T-cell clonal expansion was also low.

CDR1 is SGHKS and CDR2 is YYEKEE in the germline V gene (reference sequence). This CDR3 spans 12 amino acids. Deletions cut 1 base from V and 8 bases from J, with 6 bases between. The source is an adult with an advanced solid tumor such as melanoma, head and neck, liver or kidney cancer. The rearrangement links TRBV5-5 to TRBJ1-4; unclear D gene. This specimen was CD4+ or CD8+ T cells sorted from blood, taken in a trial of the OX40 agonist ivuxolimab. DNA of the CDR3: TGTGCCAGCAGCTTGCTGACCGAAAAACTGTTTTTT. Residues: CASSLLTEKLFF.